What follows are 26 T cell receptor beta chains derived from one specimen sequenced in a study of T cell responses to AZD1222 COVID-19 vaccine. The table came from immunoSEQ multiplex PCR; TCRdb's copy has only in-frame clones and leaves some out. The sample yields about 140,000 clones, around 90% seen once. The sequencing here drew on peripheral blood, taken on day 0 of AZD1222 vaccination. The source of these receptors is an adult in good health.

This clone showed up just once. The chain couples TRBV5-5 to TRBJ1-5, with 7 nucleotides matching TRBD1. The trim removed 4 bases at V and 1 base at J, leaving 17 bases unmatched. The CDR3 loop spans 19 amino acids. Looked up from germline, CDR1 is SGHKS and CDR2 is YYEKEE (reference sequence). Here the CDR3 reads CASSPYPDNRGASNQPQHF. CDR3 in DNA: TGTGCCAGCAGCCCCTACCCAGATAACAGGGGAGCGAGCAATCAGCCCCAGCATTTT.

The V call is TRBV28, the J call TRBJ1-4; D gene unclear. The length of the CDR3 is 14 residues. V shed 8 bases and J shed 2 bases, with 12 bases lying between them. The germline CDR1 and CDR2 sequences are MDHEN and SYDVKM. This CDR3 reads CASLTRWTNEKLFF. The CDR3 region has the DNA TGTGCCAGCCTAACCAGATGGACTAATGAAAAACTGTTTTTT.

The chain couples TRBV3-1 (or the pseudogene TRBV3-2) to TRBJ2-2, with D maybe TRBD2 (5 bases). V dropped 4 bases and J dropped 0 bases, with 9 bases sitting between them. In germline, CDR1 is LGHDT, CDR2 YNNKEL (reference sequence). The CDR3 sequence is 15 residues long. CDR3 nucleotides: TGTGCCAGCAGCCTACGGAGGCCGAACACCGGGGAGCTGTTTTTT. Protein sequence: CASSLRRPNTGELFF.

The V gene is TRBV11-2, the J gene TRBJ2-7; 7 positions match TRBD2. The ends lost 6 bases at V and 0 bases at J; junction bases unmatched: 14. This CDR3 spans 17 amino acids. CDR1 and CDR2 from the germline V gene are SGHAT and FQNNGV. CDR3 residues: CASRSGVSVHLSYEQYF. For the CDR3, the DNA is TGTGCCAGCAGAAGCGGGGTGTCGGTGCACCTCTCCTACGAGCAGTACTTC.

The chain links TRBV19 to TRBJ1-1, with unresolved D. Germline CDR1 is LNHDA and CDR2 is SQIVND (reference sequence). The CDR3 runs 14 residues. The V end lost 4 bases, the J end lost 1 base, and 10 bases lay between the germline ends. CDR3 in DNA: TGTGCCAGTAGTAGTTTCACACAGAACACTGAAGCTTTCTTT. Its translation is CASSSFTQNTEAFF.

Here the CDR3 DNA reads TGTGCCAGTAGTAGAAAATCAGGGGAGTATCCTAACGCCGGGGAGCTGTTTTTT. Protein sequence: CASSRKSGEYPNAGELFF. The chain employs TRBV19 and TRBJ2-2; possibly TRBD1 for D (6 bases). Germline assignment: CDR1 LNHDA and CDR2 SQIVND (reference sequence). The CDR3 covers 18 residues. Trimming removed 4 bases at V and 6 bases at J, with 24 bases between.

The chain employs TRBV2 and TRBJ1-1, with D uncertain. CDR1 is SNHLY and CDR2 is FYNNEI in the germline V gene. The V gene lost 5 bases and the J gene lost 4 bases, with 11 bases spanning the gap. This CDR3 contains 13 residues. CDR3 nucleotides: TGTGCCAGCAGTCGAACAGAGACCACTGAAGCTTTCTTT. Translating it yields CASSRTETTEAFF.

The chain has TRBV3-1 (or the pseudogene TRBV3-2) and TRBJ2-2; 13 bases agree with TRBD2. The CDR3 loop spans 16 amino acids. V dropped 3 bases and J dropped 6; count of bases not matched to a gene: 4. From germline, CDR1 is LGHDT and CDR2 YNNKEL (reference sequence). CDR3 amino acids: CASSHMTSGGPGELFF. CDR3 in DNA: TGTGCCAGCAGCCACATGACTAGCGGGGGGCCCGGGGAGCTGTTTTTT.

This chain joins TRBV7-8 and TRBJ2-1; 11 positions match TRBD2. Per germline, CDR1 SGHVS and CDR2 FQNEAQ. J was trimmed by 5 bases and V by 2 bases; bases with no gene match: 5. This CDR3 region has 16 residues. CDR3: CASSLIAGGRDNEQFF. CDR3 nucleotide sequence: TGTGCCAGCAGCTTAATAGCGGGGGGGCGGGACAATGAGCAGTTCTTC.

The chain recombines TRBV19 with TRBJ1-1; weak D call: TRBD1 (6 bases). CDR3 size: 15 residues. Trimming removed 1 base from V and 5 bases from J, with 14 bases in between. The V gene's germline CDR1 is LNHDA and CDR2 SQIVND (reference sequence). CDR3 nucleotide sequence: TGTGCCAGTAGTATAGTTGAGGGGGGGAGAACTGAAGCTTTCTTT. Amino acids: CASSIVEGGRTEAFF.

Details on this clone: One end of the junction varies from germline; a read error may be responsible. The chain is built from TRBV6-4 and TRBJ1-2, with 7 positions matching TRBD1. CDR1 is MRHNA, CDR2 SNTAGT, per germline. The CDR3 contains 16 residues. CDR3 nucleotide sequence: TGTGCCCGCAGGGGGGGGCAGGGGGAACCTAACTATGGCTACACCTTC. Amino acid sequence: CARRGGQGEPNYGYTF.

The V and J genes are TRBV21-1 and TRBJ1-3. TRBV21-1 is an annotated pseudogene. This CDR3 has 15 amino acids. The DNA for the CDR3 is TGTGCCAGCAGCCGGGTTTTTAGCTCTGGAAACACCATATATTTT. Amino acid sequence: CASSRVFSSGNTIYF.

This chain joins TRBV5-1 and TRBJ2-7, with TRBD1 matching over 11 bases. With 0 bases clipped from V and 3 bases from J, the junction kept 2 bases outside the gene matches. The CDR3 is 15 residues long. CDR1 and CDR2 (germline): SGHRS, YFSETQ. The CDR3 spells CASSLGTGGHYEQYF. In DNA, the CDR3 is TGCGCCAGCAGCTTGGGGACAGGGGGCCACTACGAGCAGTACTTC.

This chain's CDR3 is CASSTTGRNTEAFF. DNA of the CDR3: TGTGCCAGCAGCACGACAGGGCGAAACACTGAAGCTTTCTTT. V usage is TRBV6-5 and J usage is TRBJ1-1; 7 bases fit TRBD1. CDR3 length: 14 amino acids. In germline, CDR1 is MNHEY, CDR2 SVGAGI. V was clipped by 6 bases and J by 2 bases; unmatched bases: 6.

The V call is TRBV18, the J call TRBJ2-5, with D maybe TRBD2 (6 bases). The CDR3 is 14 amino acids. From germline, CDR1 is KGHSH and CDR2 LQKENI. Trimming left V 4 bases short and J 4 bases short, with 13 bases between. CDR3 DNA: TGTGCCAGCTCACGGGCGGGGCGAAGAGAGACCCAGTACTTC. Its translation: CASSRAGRRETQYF.

This chain joins TRBV5-4 and TRBJ1-5; D gene ambiguous. The CDR3 consists of 13 residues. Germline V gives CDR1 SGHNT, CDR2 YYREEE (reference sequence). V shed 2 bases and J shed 7 bases, with 10 bases lying between them. CDR3 in amino acids: CASSFEGNQPQHF. For the CDR3, the DNA is TGTGCCAGCAGCTTTGAGGGAAACCAGCCCCAGCATTTT. Together with reference TRBV5-4 and TRBJ1-5, the CDR3 gives the full variable domain: ETGVTQSPTHLIKTRGQQVTLRCSSQSGHNTVSWYQQALGQGPQFIFQYYREEENGRGNFPPRFSGLQFPNYSSELNVNALELDDSALYLCASSFEGNQPQHFGDGTRLSIL.

The V gene is TRBV20-1, the J gene TRBJ1-4; no definite D call. The V gene's germline CDR1 is DFQATT and CDR2 SNEGSKA (reference sequence). The CDR3 length is 11 residues. The V gene lost 7 bases and the J gene lost 4 bases, with 7 bases spanning the gap. The CDR3 loop is CSGLYNEKLFF. The DNA for the CDR3 is TGCAGTGGACTTTATAATGAAAAACTGTTTTTT.

This clone was detected once. V is TRBV5-5 and J is TRBJ1-5; D unresolved. Looked up from germline, CDR1 is SGHKS and CDR2 is YYEKEE (reference sequence). This CDR3 is 16 amino acids long. V gave up 0 bases and J gave up 3 bases, with 13 bases separating them. CDR3 region: CASSLGAGGPNQPQHF. CDR3 DNA sequence: TGTGCCAGCAGCTTGGGGGCAGGTGGCCCCAATCAGCCCCAGCATTTT.

J is TRBJ2-3 and V is TRBV7-8; TRBD2 agrees at 13 bases. Germline assignment: CDR1 SGHVS and CDR2 FQNEAQ. The V and J ends lost 4 bases and 0 bases, in that order; junction bases with no gene match: 10. This CDR3 region has 19 residues. The CDR3 DNA follows: TGTGCCAGCAGCTCCCGGACTAGCGGGGGCGAACCGAGCACAGATACGCAGTATTTT. It is translated as CASSSRTSGGEPSTDTQYF.

The chain couples TRBV6-5 to TRBJ2-7, with D hard to call. The CDR3 covers 13 residues. Germline values: CDR1 MNHEY, CDR2 SVGAGI. The V gene lost 6 bases and the J gene lost 2 bases, with 11 bases spanning the gap. The CDR3 coding sequence is TGTGCCAGCAGGCAAAATATAGCCTACGAGCAGTACTTC. Translating gives CASRQNIAYEQYF.

V is TRBV2 and J is TRBJ1-5; TRBD1 matches at 8 bases. The CDR3 sequence is 13 residues long. Germline assignment: CDR1 SNHLY and CDR2 FYNNEI. Trimming at V came to 4 bases and at J to 8 bases, leaving 4 bases not matched to a gene. CDR3 in amino acids: CASSATGGEPQHF. The CDR3 DNA reads TGTGCCAGCAGTGCAACAGGGGGTGAGCCCCAGCATTTT.

This chain links TRBV14 with TRBJ2-3; 9 bases line up with TRBD2. The V gene end was trimmed by 6 bases and the J gene end by 8 bases; junction bases not matched to a gene: 12. The CDR3 is 15 residues long. Germline lookup yields CDR1 SGHDN and CDR2 FVKESK. The CDR3 spells CASSNGGGARRTQYF. The DNA for the CDR3 is TGTGCCAGCAGTAACGGCGGGGGGGCCCGGCGTACGCAGTATTTT.

The V gene is TRBV9, the J gene TRBJ2-1, with 8 positions matching TRBD2. This CDR3 has 15 amino acids. V was pared by 4 bases and J by 6 bases, with 9 bases of the junction left unmatched. Germline V gives CDR1 SGDLS, CDR2 YYNGEE. The CDR3 nucleotides are TGTGCCAGCAGCCCCACCTCGGCGGGAGGCAATGAGCAGTTCTTC. It specifies CASSPTSAGGNEQFF.

This sequence joins TRBV3-1 (or the pseudogene TRBV3-2) and TRBJ1-2, with D possibly TRBD1 on 5 matching bases. The V and J ends lost 4 bases and 8 bases respectively, with 17 bases between them. The CDR3 has 14 residues. The germline gives CDR1 LGHDT, CDR2 YNNKEL (reference sequence). The CDR3 region is CASSLRVLEGGYTF. The CDR3, as DNA: TGTGCCAGCAGCCTCAGAGTCCTTGAGGGGGGCTACACCTTC.

This clone occurred once. The J gene is TRBJ2-1, the V gene TRBV5-1, with TRBD1 identical over 9 bases. V dropped 1 base and J dropped 7; count of bases not matched to a gene: 6. CDR3 length: 15 amino acids. Germline V gene data show CDR1 as SGHRS and CDR2 as YFSETQ. The CDR3 here is CASSLLSGQGNEQFF. As DNA, the CDR3 is TGCGCCAGCAGCTTGTTAAGCGGACAGGGGAATGAGCAGTTCTTC.

The chain has TRBV28 and TRBJ2-1; D gene uncertain. This CDR3 is built from 14 residues. The V gene lost 2 bases and the J gene lost 2 bases, with 7 bases spanning the gap. Germline CDR1 reads MDHEN; CDR2 reads SYDVKM. CDR3 DNA: TGTGCCAGCAGTTTAGTGTCCCCCTACAATGAGCAGTTCTTC. It specifies CASSLVSPYNEQFF.